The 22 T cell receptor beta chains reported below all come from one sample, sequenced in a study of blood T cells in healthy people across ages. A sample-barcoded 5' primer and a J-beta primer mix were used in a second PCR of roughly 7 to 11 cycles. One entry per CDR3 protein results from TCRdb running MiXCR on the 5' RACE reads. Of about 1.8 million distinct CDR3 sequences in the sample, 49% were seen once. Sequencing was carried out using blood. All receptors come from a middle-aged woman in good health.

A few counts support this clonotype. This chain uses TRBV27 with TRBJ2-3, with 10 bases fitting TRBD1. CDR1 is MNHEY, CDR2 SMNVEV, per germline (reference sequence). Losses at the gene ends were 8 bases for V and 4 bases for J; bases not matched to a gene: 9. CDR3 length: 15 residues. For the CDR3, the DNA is TGTGCCAGCCGACCATCGGGACAGGGGTCAGATACGCAGTATTTT. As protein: CASRPSGQGSDTQYF.

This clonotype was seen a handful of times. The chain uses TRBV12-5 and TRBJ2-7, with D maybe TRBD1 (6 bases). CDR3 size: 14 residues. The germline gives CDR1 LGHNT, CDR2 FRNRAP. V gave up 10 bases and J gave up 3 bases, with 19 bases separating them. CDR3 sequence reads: CATGRQESFYEQYF. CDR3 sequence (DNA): TGTGCTACGGGGAGACAGGAGAGCTTCTACGAGCAGTACTTC.

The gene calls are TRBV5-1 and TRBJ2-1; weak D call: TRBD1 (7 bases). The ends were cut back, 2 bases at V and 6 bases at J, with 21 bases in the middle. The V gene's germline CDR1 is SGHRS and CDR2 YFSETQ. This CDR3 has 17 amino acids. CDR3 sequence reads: CASSLLRRGTDVNEQFF. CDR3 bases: TGCGCCAGCAGCTTATTACGTCGCGGGACAGACGTCAATGAGCAGTTCTTC.

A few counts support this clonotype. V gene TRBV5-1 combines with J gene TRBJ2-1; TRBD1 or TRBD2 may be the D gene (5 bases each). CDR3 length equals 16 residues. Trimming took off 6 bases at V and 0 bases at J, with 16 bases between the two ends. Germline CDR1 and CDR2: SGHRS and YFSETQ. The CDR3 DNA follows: TGCGCCAGCAACTACGGGACCGCAAGCTCCTACAATGAGCAGTTCTTC. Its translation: CASNYGTASSYNEQFF. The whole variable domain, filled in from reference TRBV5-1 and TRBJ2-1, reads KAGVTQTPRYLIKTRGQQVTLSCSPISGHRSVSWYQQTPGQGLQFLFEYFSETQRNKGNFPGRFSGRQFSNSRSEMNVSTLELGDSALYLCASNYGTASSYNEQFFGPGTRLTVL.

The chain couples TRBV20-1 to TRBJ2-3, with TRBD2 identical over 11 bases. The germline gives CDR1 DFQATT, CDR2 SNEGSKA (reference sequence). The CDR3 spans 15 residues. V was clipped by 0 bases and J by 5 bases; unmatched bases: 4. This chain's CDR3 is CSARETSGVGDTQYF. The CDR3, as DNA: TGCAGTGCTAGAGAGACTAGCGGGGTAGGAGATACGCAGTATTTT.

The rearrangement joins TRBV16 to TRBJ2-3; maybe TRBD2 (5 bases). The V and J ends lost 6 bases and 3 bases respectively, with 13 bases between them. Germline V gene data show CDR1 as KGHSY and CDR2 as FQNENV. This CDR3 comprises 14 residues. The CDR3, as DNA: TGTGCCAGCAGGCAAATTGTAGCGACAGATACGCAGTATTTT. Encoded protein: CASRQIVATDTQYF.

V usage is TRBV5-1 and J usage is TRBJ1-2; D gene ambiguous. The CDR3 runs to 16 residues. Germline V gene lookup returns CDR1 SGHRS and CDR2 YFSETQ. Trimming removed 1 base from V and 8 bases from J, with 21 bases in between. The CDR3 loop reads CASSLISSGSRRGYTF. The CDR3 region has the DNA TGCGCCAGCAGCTTGATCAGTTCGGGCAGTAGGAGAGGCTACACCTTC.

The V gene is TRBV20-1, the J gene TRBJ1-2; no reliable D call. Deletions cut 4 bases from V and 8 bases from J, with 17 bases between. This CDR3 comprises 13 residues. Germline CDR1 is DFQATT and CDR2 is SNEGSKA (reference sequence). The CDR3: CSATVNPGYGYTF. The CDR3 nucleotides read TGCAGTGCTACTGTTAATCCGGGCTACGGCTACACCTTC.

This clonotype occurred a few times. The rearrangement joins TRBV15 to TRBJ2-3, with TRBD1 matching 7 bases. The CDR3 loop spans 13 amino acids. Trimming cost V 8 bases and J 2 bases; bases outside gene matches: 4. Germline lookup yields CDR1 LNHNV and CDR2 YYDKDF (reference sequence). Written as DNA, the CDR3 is TGTGCCACCGGGGGACAGTTCACAGATACGCAGTATTTT. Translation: CATGGQFTDTQYF.

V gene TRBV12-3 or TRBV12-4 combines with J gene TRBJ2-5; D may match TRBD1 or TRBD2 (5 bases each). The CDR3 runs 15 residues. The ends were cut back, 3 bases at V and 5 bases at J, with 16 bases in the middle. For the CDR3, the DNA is TGTGCCAGCAGTTTCAGGCGGGCCTGGGGGGAGACCCAGTACTTC. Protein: CASSFRRAWGETQYF.

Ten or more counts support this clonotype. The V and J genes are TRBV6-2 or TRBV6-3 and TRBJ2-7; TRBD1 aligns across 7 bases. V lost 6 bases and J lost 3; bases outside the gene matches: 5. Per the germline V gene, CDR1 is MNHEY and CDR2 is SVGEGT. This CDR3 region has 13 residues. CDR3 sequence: CASRTTGVYEQYF. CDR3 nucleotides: TGTGCCAGCAGGACCACAGGGGTCTACGAGCAGTACTTC.

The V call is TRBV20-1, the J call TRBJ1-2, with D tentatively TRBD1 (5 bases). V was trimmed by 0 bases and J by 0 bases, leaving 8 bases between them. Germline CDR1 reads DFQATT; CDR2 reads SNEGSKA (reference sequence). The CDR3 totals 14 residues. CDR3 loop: CSARDPGANYGYTF. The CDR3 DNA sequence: TGCAGTGCTAGAGATCCGGGGGCTAACTATGGCTACACCTTC.

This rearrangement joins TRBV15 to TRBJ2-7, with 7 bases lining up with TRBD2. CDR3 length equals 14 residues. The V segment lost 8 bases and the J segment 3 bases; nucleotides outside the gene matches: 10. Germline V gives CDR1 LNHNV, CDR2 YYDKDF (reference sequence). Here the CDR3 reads CATSIVGGGYEQYF. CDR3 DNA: TGTGCCACCTCAATTGTGGGGGGGGGCTACGAGCAGTACTTC. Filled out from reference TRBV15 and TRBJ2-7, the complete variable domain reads DAMVIQNPRYQVTQFGKPVTLSCSQTLNHNVMYWYQQKSSQAPKLLFHYYDKDFNNEADTPDNFQSRRPNTSFCFLDIRSPGLGDTAMYLCATSIVGGGYEQYFGPGTRLTVT.

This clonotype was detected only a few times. CDR3 in DNA: TGTGCCTCTTACGGGGGCGGAGAGACCCAGTACTTC. Protein product: CASYGGGETQYF. V and J are TRBV7-2 and TRBJ2-5; D may correspond to TRBD1 or TRBD2 (6 bases each). The CDR3 is 12 amino acids. Germline CDR1 is SGHTA and CDR2 is FQGNSA. Trimming cost V 11 bases and J 4 bases, with 14 bases left between them.

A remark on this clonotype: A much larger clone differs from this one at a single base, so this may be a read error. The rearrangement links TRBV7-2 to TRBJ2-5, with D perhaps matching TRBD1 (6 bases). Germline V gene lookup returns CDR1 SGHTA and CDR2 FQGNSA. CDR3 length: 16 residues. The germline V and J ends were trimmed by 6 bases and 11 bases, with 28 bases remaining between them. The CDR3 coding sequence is TGTGCCAGCAGGCGAAACAGGGAACTCTCCTACAATGAGCAGTACTTC. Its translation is CASRRNRELSYNEQYF.

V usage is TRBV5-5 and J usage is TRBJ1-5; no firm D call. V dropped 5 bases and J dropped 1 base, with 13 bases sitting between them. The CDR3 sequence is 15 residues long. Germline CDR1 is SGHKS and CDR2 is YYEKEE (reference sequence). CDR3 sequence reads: CASSSTFASNQPQHF. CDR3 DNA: TGTGCCAGCAGTAGTACATTTGCGAGCAATCAGCCCCAGCATTTT.

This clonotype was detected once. In DNA form, the CDR3 reads TGTGCCAGCAGGGGGACCGGGACAGGGAAAGAGACCCAGTACTTC. Translated, it gives CASRGTGTGKETQYF. This rearrangement joins TRBV6-2 or TRBV6-3 to TRBJ2-5; 9 bases map to TRBD1. This CDR3 contains 15 residues. The germline gives CDR1 MNHEY, CDR2 SVGEGT. J was trimmed by 3 bases and V by 6 bases; bases with no gene match: 8.

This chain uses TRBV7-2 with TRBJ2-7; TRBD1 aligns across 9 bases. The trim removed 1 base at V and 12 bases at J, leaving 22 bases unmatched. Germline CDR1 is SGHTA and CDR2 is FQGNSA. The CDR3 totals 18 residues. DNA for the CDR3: TGTGCCAGCAGCTTAGGACGATTAGGACAGGGGAATTCAGAGACCCTGTACTTC. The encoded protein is CASSLGRLGQGNSETLYF.

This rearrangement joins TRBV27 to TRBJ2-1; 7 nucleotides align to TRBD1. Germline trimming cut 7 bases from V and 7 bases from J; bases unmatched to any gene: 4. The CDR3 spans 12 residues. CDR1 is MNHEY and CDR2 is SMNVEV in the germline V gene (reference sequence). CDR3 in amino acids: CASIGTANEQFF. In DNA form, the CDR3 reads TGTGCCAGCATTGGGACAGCTAATGAGCAGTTCTTC.

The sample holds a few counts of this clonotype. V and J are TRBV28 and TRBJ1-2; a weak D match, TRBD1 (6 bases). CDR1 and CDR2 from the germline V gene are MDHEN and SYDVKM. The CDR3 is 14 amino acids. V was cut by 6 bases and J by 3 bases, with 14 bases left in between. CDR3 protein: CASSQPQGYYGYTF. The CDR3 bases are TGTGCCAGCAGCCAACCTCAGGGGTACTATGGCTACACCTTC.

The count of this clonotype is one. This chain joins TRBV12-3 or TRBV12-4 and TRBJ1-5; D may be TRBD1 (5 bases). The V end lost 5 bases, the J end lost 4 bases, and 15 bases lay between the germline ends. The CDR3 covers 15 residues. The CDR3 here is CASSAQTGTNQPQHF. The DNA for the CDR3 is TGTGCCAGCAGTGCCCAGACGGGGACGAATCAGCCCCAGCATTTT.

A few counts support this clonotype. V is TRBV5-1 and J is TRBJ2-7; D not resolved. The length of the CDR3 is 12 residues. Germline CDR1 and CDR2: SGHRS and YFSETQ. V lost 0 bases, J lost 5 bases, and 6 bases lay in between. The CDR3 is CASSLAFNEQYF. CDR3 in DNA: TGCGCCAGCAGCTTGGCCTTTAACGAGCAGTACTTC.